A selection of T cell receptor beta chains follows, all from one sample in a study of T cell responses to AZD1222 COVID-19 vaccine. TCRdb's copy holds only in-frame clones and misses some; the assay was immunoSEQ multiplex PCR. The sample consists of about 120,000 clones, about 79% of them appearing once. The input for sequencing was peripheral blood, taken 28 days after the second AZD1222 dose. These receptors all stem from an adult who received the AZD1222 COVID-19 vaccine. Each CDR3 is given with its conserved first and last residue. A D gene is named only where the DNA matches it firmly. Size is stated for part of the rows, as once, few or many counts, or as a class when the clone is expanded.

NA	TRBV2	TRBJ2-2	TRBD2	TGTGCCACCTCCCGGGAGGCCGGGGAGCTGTTTTTT	CATSREAGELFF
NA	TRBV28	TRBJ2-7	TRBD1	TGTGCCAGCAGTCTTATACAGGGGGTCACCTACGAGCAGTACTTC	CASSLIQGVTYEQYF
NA	TRBV4-2	TRBJ1-4	NA	TGTGCCAGCAGCCACGCAGGGTCCGGTGATGGTAATGAAAAACTGTTTTTT	CASSHAGSGDGNEKLFF
NA	TRBV4-3	TRBJ1-1	TRBD1	TGCGCCAGCAGCCGAGCACAGGGGCAGAACACTGAAGCTTTCTTT	CASSRAQGQNTEAFF
NA	TRBV19	TRBJ1-4	TRBD1	TGTGCCAGTAGCCAAGGACAGGCCGGGAATGAAAAACTGTTTTTT	CASSQGQAGNEKLFF
NA	TRBV27	TRBJ2-7	NA	TGTGCCAGCAGCGAGGGGGGGCCGTACGAGCAGTACTTC	CASSEGGPYEQYF
NA	TRBV11-2	TRBJ1-1	NA	TGTGCCAGCAGCTTAGATCGCGGGGCCGGGGCTTTCTTT	CASSLDRGAGAFF
once	TRBV19	TRBJ1-2	NA	TGTGCCACAAACCTGGACGCGGGGGGCTACACCTTC	CATNLDAGGYTF
once	TRBV3-1/TRBV3-2	TRBJ1-2	NA	TGTGCCAGCAGCCCCCGGACTATAATGGGCTATGGCTACACCTTC	CASSPRTIMGYGYTF
NA	TRBV23-1	TRBJ2-5	TRBD1	TGCGCCAGCAGTCAATCGGGACAGGGAAAAGAGACCCAGTACTTC	CASSQSGQGKETQYF
once	TRBV7-8	TRBJ1-3	NA	TGTGCCAGCAGCTCCACGTGGGGCACTGGAAACACCATATATTTT	CASSSTWGTGNTIYF
NA	TRBV13	TRBJ2-7	NA	TGTGCCAGCAGCCCCGACGTCTCCTACGAGCAGTACTTC	CASSPDVSYEQYF
NA	TRBV7-2	TRBJ1-3	NA	TGTGCCAGCAGCATCTACAGGGGAAACACCATATATTTT	CASSIYRGNTIYF
NA	TRBV20-1	TRBJ1-2	NA	TGCAGTGCTAGTCGTTACGACAGCTATGGCTACACCTTC	CSASRYDSYGYTF
NA	TRBV30	TRBJ1-6	TRBD1	TGTGCCCAGGACAGGGGCCAGAGCTCCTATAATTCACCCCTCCACTTT	CAQDRGQSSYNSPLHF
NA	TRBV29-1	TRBJ1-2	TRBD1	TGCAGCGTTGAAGATACGAGGGGGCAGGGTGGCTACACCTTC	CSVEDTRGQGGYTF
NA	TRBV6-6	TRBJ1-5	NA	TGTGCCAGCAGTGACTCCCGGGGGGCCTGGCAGCCCCAGCATTTT	CASSDSRGAWQPQHF
NA	TRBV18	TRBJ1-5	TRBD1	TGTGCCAGCTCACCTCCCGGGACAGGGGGACAGCCCCAGCATTTT	CASSPPGTGGQPQHF
NA	TRBV12-3/TRBV12-4	TRBJ1-2	NA	TGTGCCAGCAGTCCACCGGAGGACTATGGCTACACCTTC	CASSPPEDYGYTF
NA	TRBV19	TRBJ1-5	NA	TGTGCCAGTAGTATAGAGGACAATCAGCCCCAGCATTTT	CASSIEDNQPQHF
NA	TRBV19	TRBJ2-5	NA	TGTGCCAGTAGTAACGTAGGAGGGGAGAAGACCCAGTACTTC	CASSNVGGEKTQYF
NA	TRBV27	TRBJ2-3	TRBD2	TGTGCCAGCAGTCTTGGCGCTAGCGGGGGGGCCTCAGATACGCAGTATTTT	CASSLGASGGASDTQYF
few	TRBV2	TRBJ1-2	NA	TGTGCCAGCAAGGCCTATGGCTACACCTTC	CASKAYGYTF
NA	TRBV7-2	TRBJ1-6	NA	TGTGCCAGCAGCCCCAGGGATCTTAATTCACCCCTCCACTTT	CASSPRDLNSPLHF
NA	TRBV30	TRBJ2-3	NA	TGTGCCTGGAATGTAGGTAATAGCGGCACAGATACGCAGTATTTT	CAWNVGNSGTDTQYF
NA	TRBV2	TRBJ2-1	NA	TGTGCCAGCAGTCTCCGGGGGCGCAGCAATGAGCAGTTCTTC	CASSLRGRSNEQFF
NA	TRBV5-6	TRBJ2-7	TRBD1	TGTGCCAGCAGCCGCCCTTTACCGGGACAGGTCTACGAGCAGTACTTC	CASSRPLPGQVYEQYF
NA	TRBV6-4	TRBJ2-2	NA	TGTGCCAGCAGTGACTCCTGGTCAGGATACGCGAACACCGGGGAGCTGTTTTTT	CASSDSWSGYANTGELFF
NA	TRBV28	TRBJ1-2	TRBD1	TGTGCCAGCAGTTCGACAGGGGTGCATGGCTACACCTTC	CASSSTGVHGYTF
few	TRBV29-1	TRBJ1-2	NA	TGCAGCGTTGGGACAGATTTATATGGCTACACCTTC	CSVGTDLYGYTF
NA	TRBV2	TRBJ1-1	NA	TGTGCCAGCAGTGTAGGCAGCCGAAACACTGAAGCTTTCTTT	CASSVGSRNTEAFF
few	TRBV15	TRBJ1-6	NA	TGTGCCACCAGCAGCAGGAAAACTGGGTCACCCCTCCACTTT	CATSSRKTGSPLHF
NA	TRBV6-5	TRBJ2-1	NA	TGTGCCAGCAGTTACAATCTTCGGGCGAATGAGCAGTTCTTC	CASSYNLRANEQFF
NA	TRBV18	TRBJ2-5	NA	TGTGCCAGCTCACCATTGAGGGAGACCCAGTACTTC	CASSPLRETQYF
NA	TRBV5-1	TRBJ1-1	TRBD1	TGCGCCAGCACCGGCACAGGGGGATGGGGCACTGAAGCTTTCTTT	CASTGTGGWGTEAFF
NA	TRBV10-3	TRBJ2-5	NA	TGTGCCACCGCTACAGGTTCCGAGTTTCCCCAGTACTTC	CATATGSEFPQYF
NA	TRBV19	TRBJ1-6	NA	TGTGCCAGTAGTATCGGACTCACGGTCAGTAATTCACCCCTCCACTTT	CASSIGLTVSNSPLHF
NA	TRBV11-2	TRBJ2-1	NA	TGTGCCAGCAGCTGGACCCTCCGGGACCCAAATAATGAGCAGTTCTTC	CASSWTLRDPNNEQFF
NA	TRBV11-3	TRBJ2-2	TRBD1	TGTGCCAGCAGCTTAGCAGGGACAGGGGACACCGGGGAGCTGTTTTTT	CASSLAGTGDTGELFF
NA	TRBV7-2	TRBJ2-3	TRBD2	TGTGCCAGCAGCATTAGCGGGGGCACAGATACGCAGTATTTT	CASSISGGTDTQYF
NA	TRBV7-8	TRBJ1-2	TRBD1	TGTGCCAGCGCGGCAGGGGGCGCCATTGGCTACACCTTC	CASAAGGAIGYTF
NA	TRBV9	TRBJ2-7	NA	TGTGCCAGCAGCGTAGCCCGGGACTCCCCCTACGAGCAGTACTTC	CASSVARDSPYEQYF
NA	TRBV11-2	TRBJ1-1	NA	TGTGCCAGCAGCCCCACGGGGGGGATGAACACTGAAGCTTTCTTT	CASSPTGGMNTEAFF
many	TRBV28	TRBJ1-1	TRBD1	TGTGCCAGCAGCCCATTAGGGGACAGGGGAAATATGAACACTGAAGCTTTCTTT	CASSPLGDRGNMNTEAFF
NA	TRBV18	TRBJ1-4	TRBD1	TGTGCCAGCTCCGAACGACAGGGGATGACTAATGAAAAACTGTTTTTT	CASSERQGMTNEKLFF
NA	TRBV18	TRBJ1-2	TRBD1	TGTGCCAGCTCACAGGACAGGGGCCCTGGCTACACCTTC	CASSQDRGPGYTF
once	TRBV7-2	TRBJ2-3	NA	TGTGCCAGCAGCCCCCCCGGCACGGATACGCAGTATTTT	CASSPPGTDTQYF
NA	TRBV6-5	TRBJ1-6	TRBD1	TGTGCCAGCAGTCCCGACAGGGGCCGTTCACCCCTCCACTTT	CASSPDRGRSPLHF
NA	TRBV5-6	TRBJ2-5	NA	TGTGCCAGCAGCCCGCGTTATTGGGGACAAGAGACCCAGTACTTC	CASSPRYWGQETQYF
NA	TRBV7-2	TRBJ1-2	NA	TGTGCCAGCAGCCCGAGACAGCCCTATGGCTACACCTTC	CASSPRQPYGYTF
NA	TRBV7-9	TRBJ2-7	NA	TGTGCCAGCAGCTTGGCCGAGGGTCTAGCCTACGAGCAGTACTTC	CASSLAEGLAYEQYF
few	TRBV4-3	TRBJ1-5	NA	TGCGCCAGCAGCCAAGAGAGGGGGGGCTCCCAGCCCCAGCATTTT	CASSQERGGSQPQHF
NA	TRBV9	TRBJ1-3	NA	TGTGCCAGCAGCGTAGAAACCGGCCTTCTCGGAAACACCATATATTTT	CASSVETGLLGNTIYF
NA	TRBV6-5	TRBJ2-1	NA	TGTGCCAGCAGGGTCGGGCCCCAAGCGTACAATGAGCAGTTCTTC	CASRVGPQAYNEQFF